The 27 T cell receptor beta chains listed next were all sequenced from one sample in a study of OX40 agonist ivuxolimab in advanced cancers. The repertoire was sequenced with immunoSEQ multiplex PCR; TCRdb's copy has only in-frame clones and lacks some. Of approximately 80,000 clones detected, roughly nine tenths appear once; the ten largest clones hold about 0.2%. Sample: CD4+ or CD8+ T cells sorted from blood, taken in a trial of the OX40 agonist ivuxolimab. The receptors originated from an adult with an advanced solid tumor such as melanoma, head and neck, liver or kidney cancer.

CDR3 loop: CASSLRPGTGANEQFF. In nucleotides, the CDR3 is TGTGCCAGCAGCCTTCGTCCCGGGACAGGGGCCAATGAGCAGTTCTTC. V usage is TRBV7-9 and J usage is TRBJ2-1; 10 bases map to TRBD1. The CDR3 runs 16 residues. Losses at the gene ends were 5 bases for V and 6 bases for J; bases not matched to a gene: 10. CDR1 is SEHNR, CDR2 FQNEAQ, per germline (reference sequence). The variable domain in full, completed from reference TRBV7-9 and TRBJ2-1, reads DTGVSQNPRHKITKRGQNVTFRCDPISEHNRLYWYRQTLGQGPEFLTYFQNEAQLEKSRLLSDRFSAERPKGSFSTLEIQRTEQGDSAMYLCASSLRPGTGANEQFFGPGTRLTVL.

This clone was seen once. The chain combines TRBV27 with TRBJ2-7; perhaps TRBD1 as D (6 bases). From germline, CDR1 is MNHEY and CDR2 SMNVEV (reference sequence). Trimming shortened V by 2 bases and J by 7 bases, and 15 bases separated the two germline ends. The CDR3 sequence is 14 residues long. CDR3 sequence: CASSLGQGLGEQYV. As DNA, the CDR3 is TGTGCCAGCAGTTTAGGGCAGGGGTTAGGGGAGCAGTACGTC.

This chain links TRBV18 with TRBJ2-7; the D gene is possibly TRBD1 (5 bases). Germline V CDR1 and CDR2: KGHSH, LQKENI. The V gene lost 5 bases and the J gene lost 2 bases, with 10 bases spanning the gap. This CDR3 has 13 residues. The CDR3 DNA is TGTGCCAGCTCAGGGGCAGGGCCCTACGAGCAGTACTTC. It translates to CASSGAGPYEQYF.

The chain uses TRBV28 and TRBJ2-5; 12 nucleotides align to TRBD2. This CDR3 comprises 14 residues. V lost 7 bases and J lost 1; bases outside the gene matches: 1. Germline V CDR1 and CDR2: MDHEN, SYDVKM. The CDR3 is CASKLAGGQETQYF. The DNA for the CDR3 is TGTGCCAGCAAACTAGCGGGGGGCCAAGAGACCCAGTACTTC.

In this sample, this clone turned up once. This chain uses TRBV21-1 with TRBJ2-1. TRBV21-1 is a pseudogene locus. CDR3 size: 19 residues. CDR3 sequence reads: CASSKIRVWGSVSYNEQFF. CDR3 coding DNA: TGTGCCAGCAGCAAAATTCGGGTTTGGGGTTCAGTCTCCTACAATGAGCAGTTCTTC.

The V call is TRBV7-2, the J call TRBJ2-1; D is possibly TRBD1 (6 bases). The CDR3 extends over 12 amino acids. Deletions cut 5 bases from V and 7 bases from J, with 9 bases between. CDR1 is SGHTA, CDR2 FQGNSA, per germline. The CDR3 is CASSPQGNEQFF. CDR3 nucleotides: TGTGCCAGCAGCCCACAGGGTAATGAGCAGTTCTTC. Based on the CDR3 plus reference TRBV7-2 and TRBJ2-1, the full variable domain is GAGVSQSPSNKVTEKGKDVELRCDPISGHTALYWYRQSLGQGLEFLIYFQGNSAPDKSGLPSDRFSAERTGGSVSTLTIQRTQQEDSAVYLCASSPQGNEQFFGPGTRLTVL.

Regarding this clone: One end of the junction fails to match germline, which may point to a read error. The V gene is TRBV7-2, the J gene TRBJ1-3; D not resolved. Germline V gene lookup returns CDR1 SGHTA and CDR2 FQGNSA. The CDR3 length is 16 residues. Here the CDR3 reads CASSPAPGLSRNTIYF. The CDR3, as DNA: TGTGCCAGCAGCCCCGCGCCGGGTCTCTCTCGAAACACCATATATTTT.

The chain carries TRBV9 and TRBJ2-2; D possibly corresponds to TRBD1 (6 bases). CDR3 size: 14 residues. V was cut by 0 bases and J by 4 bases, with 7 bases left in between. Germline CDR1 reads SGDLS; CDR2 reads YYNGEE. Here the CDR3 DNA reads TGTGCCAGCAGCGTAGGGACAGTCACCGGGGAGCTGTTTTTT. Protein sequence: CASSVGTVTGELFF. The complete variable domain, with remaining parts taken from reference TRBV9 and TRBJ2-2, reads DSGVTQTPKHLITATGQRVTLRCSPRSGDLSVYWYQQSLDQGLQFLIQYYNGEERAKGNILERFSAQQFPDLHSELNLSSLELGDSALYFCASSVGTVTGELFFGEGSRLTVL.

The chain links TRBV29-1 to TRBJ2-3; D unclear. V was pared by 5 bases and J by 2 bases, with 14 bases between. The CDR3 has 14 amino acids. Germline V gene data show CDR1 as SQVTM and CDR2 as ANQGSEA. CDR3 amino acids: CSVSEAQTTDTQYF. As DNA, the CDR3 is TGCAGCGTTTCAGAGGCTCAGACCACAGATACGCAGTATTTT.

Concerning this clone itself: The sample holds other DNA sequences that translate to the same CDR3. CDR3 loop: CASSSTGNTIYF. As DNA, the CDR3 is TGTGCCAGCAGTTCAACAGGAAACACCATATATTTT. The chain uses TRBV6-5 and TRBJ1-3; D is unresolved. V was clipped by 4 bases and J by 4 bases, with 5 bases between them. CDR3 length equals 12 residues. Per germline, CDR1 MNHEY and CDR2 SVGAGI.

The chain joins TRBV18 to TRBJ2-7; 9 nucleotides match TRBD1. The junction had 7 bases not matched to a gene; V was cut back by 4 bases and J by 6 bases. The CDR3 extends over 14 amino acids. Germline CDR1 reads KGHSH; CDR2 reads LQKENI. CDR3 in DNA: TGTGCCAGCTCACTACGGGACAGGGTAGGCGAGCAGTACGTC. Protein product: CASSLRDRVGEQYV.

With regard to this clone: The conserved phenylalanine or tryptophan normally closing the CDR3 is absent here, so this likely arose from a read error. The DNA is omitted, as the CDR3 cannot be located on it reliably, and the CDR3 follows TCRdb's listing. This sequence joins TRBV7-2 and TRBJ2-3. A total of 10 residues make up the CDR3, ends included. Germline V CDR1 and CDR2: SGHTA, FQGNSA. The CDR3 sequence: CASSQVGRTG.

The CDR3 is CASSTDRGLYGYTF. CDR3 in DNA: TGCGCCAGCAGTACTGACAGGGGACTTTATGGCTACACCTTC. The chain employs TRBV5-1 and TRBJ1-2, with TRBD1 matching 8 bases. This CDR3 has 14 amino acids. Looked up from germline, CDR1 is SGHRS and CDR2 is YFSETQ. V was clipped by 5 bases and J by 5 bases; unmatched bases: 8. Drawing the rest from reference TRBV5-1 and TRBJ1-2, the complete variable domain is KAGVTQTPRYLIKTRGQQVTLSCSPISGHRSVSWYQQTPGQGLQFLFEYFSETQRNKGNFPGRFSGRQFSNSRSEMNVSTLELGDSALYLCASSTDRGLYGYTFGSGTRLTVV.

This rearrangement joins TRBV6-1 to TRBJ1-5, with 7 bases identical to TRBD1. With V trimmed by 3 bases and J by 4 bases, 6 bases remained unmatched. Germline-derived CDR1 and CDR2 are MNHNS and SASEGT. The CDR3 runs 15 residues. The DNA for the CDR3 is TGTGCCAGCAGTGACTTACAGGGGAGGAATCAGCCCCAGCATTTT. This gives the protein CASSDLQGRNQPQHF.

The rearrangement uses TRBV5-1 and TRBJ1-2; tentatively, D is TRBD1 (5 bases). From germline, CDR1 is SGHRS and CDR2 YFSETQ. CDR3 length equals 13 residues. V lost 0 bases, J lost 7 bases, and 10 bases lay in between. The CDR3 DNA is TGCGCCAGCAGCTTGGAAGGGGCTGGTGGCTACACCTTC. Its translation is CASSLEGAGGYTF.

The chain combines TRBV19 with TRBJ1-2; D possibly corresponds to TRBD1 (6 bases). Trimming cost V 5 bases and J 5 bases, with 12 bases left between them. The CDR3 consists of 13 residues. Per the germline V gene, CDR1 is LNHDA and CDR2 is SQIVND (reference sequence). The chain's CDR3 is CASSLTGYYGYTF. The CDR3 DNA follows: TGTGCCAGTAGTTTAACAGGGTATTATGGCTACACCTTC.

The CDR3 region is CASSVGGFTDTQYF. The CDR3 DNA reads as TGTGCCAGCAGCGTAGGCGGATTCACAGATACGCAGTATTTT. This chain links TRBV9 with TRBJ2-3; D remains ambiguous. Germline values: CDR1 SGDLS, CDR2 YYNGEE. V was cut by 0 bases and J by 2 bases, with 7 bases left in between. This CDR3 is 14 amino acids long. Supplemented by reference TRBV9 and TRBJ2-3, the full variable domain reads DSGVTQTPKHLITATGQRVTLRCSPRSGDLSVYWYQQSLDQGLQFLIQYYNGEERAKGNILERFSAQQFPDLHSELNLSSLELGDSALYFCASSVGGFTDTQYFGPGTRLTVL.

The chain joins TRBV27 to TRBJ1-1, with 7 nucleotides matching TRBD1. The CDR3 is made up of 15 amino acids. Trimming took 5 bases from V and 4 from J; bases not matched to a gene: 10. Germline assignment: CDR1 MNHEY and CDR2 SMNVEV (reference sequence). CDR3 sequence (DNA): TGTGCCAGCAGTGAGGGGGGCAGGGGGGTCACTGAAGCTTTCTTT. Translation: CASSEGGRGVTEAFF.

This clone was seen only a few times. J is TRBJ1-3 and V is TRBV18; D gene unclear. The germline CDR1 and CDR2 sequences are KGHSH and LQKENI. Between the trimmed V and J ends, which lost 4 bases and 2 bases, there was a span of 12 bases. CDR3 size: 15 residues. The CDR3 nucleotides are TGTGCCAGCTCACTCCCGGGAGGGACTGGAAACACCATATATTTT. Translation: CASSLPGGTGNTIYF. The entire variable domain, with the rest obtained from reference TRBV18 and TRBJ1-3, is as follows: NAGVMQNPRHLVRRRGQEARLRCSPMKGHSHVYWYRQLPEEGLKFMVYLQKENIIDESGMPKERFSAEFPKEGPSILRIQQVVRGDSAAYFCASSLPGGTGNTIYFGEGSWLTVV.

The gene calls are TRBV7-2 and TRBJ1-6, with D perhaps matching TRBD1 (6 bases). The CDR3 is made up of 18 amino acids. The V end lost 5 bases, the J end lost 3 bases, and 20 bases lay between the germline ends. CDR1 is SGHTA, CDR2 FQGNSA, per germline. The CDR3 DNA reads TGTGCCAGCAGCGCAAATAGGCAGGGGAACAACTATAATTCACCCCTCCACTTT. It is translated as CASSANRQGNNYNSPLHF.

This clone was detected once. The V gene is TRBV5-4, the J gene TRBJ2-7; 13 nucleotides match TRBD2. V lost 4 bases, J lost 6 bases, and 10 bases stayed unmatched. The CDR3 loop spans 16 amino acids. In germline, CDR1 is SGHNT, CDR2 YYREEE (reference sequence). CDR3 in amino acids: CASSAGGLAGVSEQYF. The CDR3 nucleotides are TGTGCCAGCAGCGCGGGAGGACTAGCGGGAGTCAGCGAGCAGTACTTC.

The rearrangement links TRBV7-2 to TRBJ1-1; D unresolved. The V and J ends lost 6 bases and 3 bases respectively, with 14 bases between them. CDR3 size: 14 residues. CDR1 and CDR2 from the germline V gene are SGHTA and FQGNSA. The CDR3 coding sequence is TGTGCCAGCAGGCCCCCTGGGTCTTACACTGAAGCTTTCTTT. Amino acids: CASRPPGSYTEAFF.

The chain joins TRBV18 to TRBJ2-1, with 9 nucleotides matching TRBD1. The J segment lost 8 bases and the V segment lost 2 bases, leaving 10 bases of the junction unmatched. Germline lookup yields CDR1 KGHSH and CDR2 LQKENI. The CDR3 length is 16 residues. The CDR3 coding sequence is TGTGCCAGCTCACCATTAAGGACAGGGGTTTTCGATGAGCAGTTCTTC. This gives the protein CASSPLRTGVFDEQFF.

V gene TRBV7-2 combines with J gene TRBJ2-1, with D possibly matching TRBD1 (7 bases). The germline V gene encodes CDR1 SGHTA and CDR2 FQGNSA. CDR3 size: 16 residues. Trimming left V 6 bases short and J 2 bases short, with 17 bases between. In DNA, the CDR3 is TGTGCCAGCAGTGTCCGCGGGACAGCAGCCTACAATGAGCAGTTCTTC. This translates into CASSVRGTAAYNEQFF.

Comments on this clone: Other DNA sequences from this sample encode an identical CDR3 as well. V usage is TRBV7-2 and J usage is TRBJ2-1; D remains ambiguous. CDR3 length: 13 residues. V was clipped by 1 base and J by 4 bases, with 5 bases between them. Per germline, CDR1 SGHTA and CDR2 FQGNSA. This chain's CDR3 is CASSLDRYNEQFF. In DNA, the CDR3 is TGTGCCAGCAGCTTAGATCGATACAATGAGCAGTTCTTC.

This rearrangement joins TRBV5-1 to TRBJ1-5; the D gene is possibly TRBD1 (5 bases). Germline lookup yields CDR1 SGHRS and CDR2 YFSETQ. Trimming shortened V by 4 bases and J by 3 bases, and 11 bases separated the two germline ends. The CDR3 sequence is 14 residues long. The CDR3 region has the DNA TGCGCCAGCAGCCCGGGGACCATCAATCAGCCCCAGCATTTT. It yields the protein CASSPGTINQPQHF.

This clone was recorded only once. The J gene is TRBJ2-7, the V gene TRBV6-5, with TRBD2 matching 7 bases. Trimming cost V 0 bases and J 2 bases; bases outside gene matches: 7. This CDR3 is 16 amino acids long. Germline CDR1 is MNHEY and CDR2 is SVGAGI. CDR3 in amino acids: CASSYSTREATYEQYF. The DNA of the CDR3 is TGTGCCAGCAGTTACTCGACCCGGGAGGCCACCTACGAGCAGTACTTC.